Shown below are 11 T cell receptor beta chains from a single sample sequenced in a study of blood T cell repertoires in COVID-19. The table came from immunoSEQ multiplex PCR; TCRdb's copy has only in-frame clones and leaves some out. This repertoire shows a few hundred thousand clones, 65% to 90% found once; its top ten account for just over 7%. Sequencing used peripheral blood. These receptors were taken from a human donor in a cohort sampled during active COVID-19.

The chain recombines TRBV10-3 with TRBJ1-2; D possibly corresponds to TRBD1 (6 bases). Trimming removed 5 bases at V and 7 bases at J, with 11 bases between. Per the germline V gene, CDR1 is ENHRY and CDR2 is SYGVKD. The CDR3 sequence is 12 residues long. CDR3 loop: CAISHRDTGYTF. DNA for the CDR3: TGTGCCATCAGTCACCGGGACACTGGCTACACCTTC.

CDR3 sequence reads: CASSYSGTVNYGYTF. The CDR3 nucleotides are TGTGCCAGCAGTTACTCAGGGACAGTAAACTATGGCTACACCTTC. The chain uses TRBV27 and TRBJ1-2, with TRBD1 matching 7 bases. Germline V gene data show CDR1 as MNHEY and CDR2 as SMNVEV (reference sequence). Losses at the gene ends were 4 bases for V and 2 bases for J; bases not matched to a gene: 7. CDR3 length equals 15 residues.

The chain recombines TRBV24-1 with TRBJ1-2; 7 bases are shared with TRBD1. V shed 4 bases and J 4 bases; nucleotides not matched to a gene: 5. This CDR3 has 14 amino acids. CDR1 is KGHDR and CDR2 is SFDVKD in the germline V gene. The CDR3 coding sequence is TGTGCCACCAGTGACCAGGGGGATAGCTATGGCTACACCTTC. This codes for CATSDQGDSYGYTF.

On this clone itself: Germline and junction disagree at one end, which may indicate a read error. The rearrangement links TRBV5-1 to TRBJ2-5; 9 nucleotides agree with TRBD2. The CDR3 covers 16 residues. Per germline, CDR1 SGHRS and CDR2 YFSETQ. CDR3 sequence: CASRDGAGLAQGTQYF. The CDR3, as DNA: TGCGCCAGCAGGGACGGGGCGGGACTAGCCCAAGGGACCCAGTACTTC.

This clone was picked up one time. This chain joins TRBV5-4 and TRBJ1-2, with D possibly being TRBD1 (6 bases). V dropped 4 bases and J dropped 5 bases, with 18 bases sitting between them. Germline CDR1 reads SGHNT; CDR2 reads YYREEE (reference sequence). The CDR3 totals 15 residues. The CDR3, as DNA: TGTGCCAGCAGCCCGGGGGGGCCAGGGCCGTATGGCTACACCTTC. Its translation: CASSPGGPGPYGYTF.

This rearrangement joins TRBV19 to TRBJ1-4; D ambiguous. There are 14 residues in the CDR3. Trimming cost V 3 bases and J 0 bases, with 5 bases left between them. Per germline, CDR1 LNHDA and CDR2 SQIVND (reference sequence). CDR3 DNA sequence: TGTGCCAGTAGTATCCCCGCAACTAATGAAAAACTGTTTTTT. Its protein product is CASSIPATNEKLFF.

The chain recombines TRBV9 with TRBJ2-3; D gene uncertain. Germline CDR1 and CDR2: SGDLS and YYNGEE. The CDR3 is made up of 13 amino acids. V dropped 4 bases and J dropped 12 bases, with 18 bases sitting between them. The DNA for the CDR3 is TGTGCCAGCAGCAAAGCCGATGGAGCTCCTCAGTATTTT. Translation: CASSKADGAPQYF. The variable domain in full, completed from reference TRBV9 and TRBJ2-3, reads DSGVTQTPKHLITATGQRVTLRCSPRSGDLSVYWYQQSLDQGLQFLIQYYNGEERAKGNILERFSAQQFPDLHSELNLSSLELGDSALYFCASSKADGAPQYFGPGTRLTVL.

This clone was seen only once. The chain links TRBV7-3 to TRBJ2-7, with D possibly being TRBD1 (5 bases). The CDR3 has 13 residues. Germline values: CDR1 SGHTA, CDR2 FQGTGA. Trimming removed 2 bases at V and 6 bases at J, with 11 bases between. DNA of the CDR3: TGTGCCAGCAGCTTAGGTTTCAGGGCCGAGCAGTACTTC. Translation: CASSLGFRAEQYF.

The chain combines TRBV10-3 with TRBJ1-2; D is unresolved. Germline values: CDR1 ENHRY, CDR2 SYGVKD. CDR3 size: 14 residues. The ends were cut back, 4 bases at V and 0 bases at J, with 9 bases in the middle. As DNA, the CDR3 is TGTGCCATCAGTGGTTTGGGAGCTAACTATGGCTACACCTTC. Its translation is CAISGLGANYGYTF.

The CDR3 DNA reads as TGTGCCTGGGGGGGGTTGGATAGAACCGGGGAGCTGTTTTTT. This gives the protein CAWGGLDRTGELFF. The genes are TRBV30 and TRBJ2-2; maybe TRBD2 (6 bases). The CDR3 covers 14 residues. Between the trimmed V and J ends, which lost 5 bases and 5 bases, there was a span of 15 bases. Germline-derived CDR1 and CDR2 are GTSNPN and SVGIG (reference sequence).

The chain couples TRBV27 to TRBJ1-2; 7 positions match TRBD1. The V segment lost 6 bases and the J segment 3 bases; nucleotides outside the gene matches: 4. The CDR3 runs 13 residues. Germline CDR1 reads MNHEY; CDR2 reads SMNVEV (reference sequence). In DNA form, the CDR3 reads TGTGCCAGCAGCCTACAGGGGCACTATGGCTACACCTTC. This sequence encodes CASSLQGHYGYTF.